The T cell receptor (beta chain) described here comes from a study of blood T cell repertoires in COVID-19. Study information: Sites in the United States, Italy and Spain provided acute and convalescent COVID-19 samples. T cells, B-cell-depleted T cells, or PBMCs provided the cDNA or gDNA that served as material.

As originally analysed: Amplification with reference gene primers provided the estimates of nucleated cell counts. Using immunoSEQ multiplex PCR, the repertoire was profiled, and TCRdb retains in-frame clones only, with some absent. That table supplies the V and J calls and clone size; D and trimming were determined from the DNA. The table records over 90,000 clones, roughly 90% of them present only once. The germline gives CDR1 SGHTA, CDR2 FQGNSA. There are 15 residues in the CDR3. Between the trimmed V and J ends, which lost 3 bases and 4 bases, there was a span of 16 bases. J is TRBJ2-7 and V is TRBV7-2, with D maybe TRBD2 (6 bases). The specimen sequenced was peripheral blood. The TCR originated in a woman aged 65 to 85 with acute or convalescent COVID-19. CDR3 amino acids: CASSFAGGAYYEQYV. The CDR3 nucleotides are TGTGCCAGCAGCTTTGCGGGCGGGGCCTATTACGAGCAGTACGTC.